The clone carrying this TCR beta chain was observed a handful of times. The time point denotes: pre-sensitization, week 0. Treatment indicated: therapeutic diphenylcyclopropenone sensitization with weekly scalp DPC. J was trimmed by 7 bases and V by 0 bases; bases with no gene match: 12. This CDR3 has 17 amino acids. Germline V gene sequence: CDR1 LGHNA, CDR2 YSLEER. These data belong to a study of human T cells and chemical hapten exposure. Study context: Subjects had 2% DPC placed on about 2 cm by about 2 cm of upper inner arm skin for sensitization.

TCRdb re-called the RACE reads with MiXCR, one entry per CDR3 protein. Here the sample spans 180,000 or so distinct CDR3 sequences, around 30% being singletons. The chain carries TRBV4-3 and TRBJ1-5, with 7 bases matching TRBD1. This clonotype originated in a woman in her twenties or thirties with alopecia areata. Some clones in this sample may be carry-over from other donors' samples. The source was whole blood, collected in connection with sensitization to the hapten diphenylcyclopropenone (DPC). DNA of the CDR3: TGCGCCAGCAGCCAAGATCAACTGAAACAGGGGAGGCAGCCCCAGCATTTT. Amino acid sequence: CASSQDQLKQGRQPQHF.